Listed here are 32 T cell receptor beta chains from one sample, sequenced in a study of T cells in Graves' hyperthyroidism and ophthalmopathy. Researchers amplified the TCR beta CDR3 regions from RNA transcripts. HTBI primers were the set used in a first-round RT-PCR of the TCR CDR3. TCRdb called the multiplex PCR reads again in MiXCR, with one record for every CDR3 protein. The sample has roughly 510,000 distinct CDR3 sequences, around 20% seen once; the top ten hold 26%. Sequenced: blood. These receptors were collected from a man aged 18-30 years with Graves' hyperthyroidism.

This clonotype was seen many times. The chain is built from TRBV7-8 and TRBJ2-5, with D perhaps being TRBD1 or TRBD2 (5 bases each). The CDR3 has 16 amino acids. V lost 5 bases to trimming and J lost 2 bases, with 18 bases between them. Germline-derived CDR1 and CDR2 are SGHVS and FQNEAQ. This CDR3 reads CASSPPLRGLQETQYF. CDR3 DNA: TGTGCCAGCAGCCCCCCCTTGAGGGGCCTACAAGAGACCCAGTACTTC. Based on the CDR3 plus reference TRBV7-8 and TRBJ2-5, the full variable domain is GAGVSQSPRYKVAKRGQDVALRCDPISGHVSLFWYQQALGQGPEFLTYFQNEAQLDKSGLPSDRFFAERPEGSVSTLKIQRTQQEDSAVYLCASSPPLRGLQETQYFGPGTRLLVL.

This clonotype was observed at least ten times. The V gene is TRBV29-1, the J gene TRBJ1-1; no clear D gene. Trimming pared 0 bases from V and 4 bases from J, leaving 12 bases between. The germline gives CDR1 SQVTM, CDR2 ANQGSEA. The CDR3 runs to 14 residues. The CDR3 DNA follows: TGCAGCGTTGAAGAATTTCACCACGTCACTGAAGCTTTCTTT. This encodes CSVEEFHHVTEAFF.

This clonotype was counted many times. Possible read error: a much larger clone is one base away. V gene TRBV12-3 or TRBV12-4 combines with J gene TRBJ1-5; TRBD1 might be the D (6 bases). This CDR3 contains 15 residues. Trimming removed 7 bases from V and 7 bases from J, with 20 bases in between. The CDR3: CASTADKGGPQPQHF. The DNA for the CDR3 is TGTGCCAGCACCGCAGATAAGGGGGGCCCCCAGCCCCAGCATTTT.

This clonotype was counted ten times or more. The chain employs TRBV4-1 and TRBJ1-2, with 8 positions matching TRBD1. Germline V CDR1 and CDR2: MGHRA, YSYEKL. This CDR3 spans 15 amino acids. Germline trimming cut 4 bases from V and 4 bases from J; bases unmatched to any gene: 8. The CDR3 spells CASSPQGDKGYGYTF. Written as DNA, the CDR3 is TGCGCCAGCAGCCCACAGGGGGATAAAGGCTATGGCTACACCTTC.

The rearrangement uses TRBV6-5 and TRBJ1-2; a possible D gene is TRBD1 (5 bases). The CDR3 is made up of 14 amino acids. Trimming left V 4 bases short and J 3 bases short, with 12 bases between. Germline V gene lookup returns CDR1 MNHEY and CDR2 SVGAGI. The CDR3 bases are TGTGCCAGCAGTTTCCAGGGTGATTACTATGGCTACACCTTC. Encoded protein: CASSFQGDYYGYTF.

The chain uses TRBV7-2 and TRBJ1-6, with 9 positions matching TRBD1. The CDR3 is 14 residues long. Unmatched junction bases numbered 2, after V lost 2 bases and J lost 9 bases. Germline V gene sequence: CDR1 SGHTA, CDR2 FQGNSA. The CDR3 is CASSLTDRGSPLHF. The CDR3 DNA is TGTGCCAGCAGCTTAACGGACAGGGGTTCACCCCTCCACTTT.

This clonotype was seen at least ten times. For the CDR3, the DNA is TGTGCCAGCAGTATCTGGACAGTGGCTCCTACTGAAGCTTTCTTT. Residues: CASSIWTVAPTEAFF. This rearrangement joins TRBV6-5 to TRBJ1-1; D is possibly TRBD1 (6 bases). Trimming took 5 bases from V and 5 from J, leaving 18 bases between them. Germline loops: CDR1 MNHEY, CDR2 SVGAGI. The CDR3 length is 15 residues.

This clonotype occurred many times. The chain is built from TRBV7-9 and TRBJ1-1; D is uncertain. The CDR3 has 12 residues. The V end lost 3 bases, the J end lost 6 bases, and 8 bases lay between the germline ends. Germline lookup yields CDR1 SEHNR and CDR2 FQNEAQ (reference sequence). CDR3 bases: TGTGCCAGCAGCTTGGGCCATCCTGAAGCTTTCTTT. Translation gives CASSLGHPEAFF.

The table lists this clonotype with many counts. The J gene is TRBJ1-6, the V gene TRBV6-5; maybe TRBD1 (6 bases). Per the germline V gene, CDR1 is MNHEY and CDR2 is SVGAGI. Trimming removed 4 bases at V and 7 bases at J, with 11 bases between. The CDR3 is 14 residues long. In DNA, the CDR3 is TGTGCCAGCAGTTGGGGGCAGTGGAATTCACCCCTCCACTTT. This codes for CASSWGQWNSPLHF.

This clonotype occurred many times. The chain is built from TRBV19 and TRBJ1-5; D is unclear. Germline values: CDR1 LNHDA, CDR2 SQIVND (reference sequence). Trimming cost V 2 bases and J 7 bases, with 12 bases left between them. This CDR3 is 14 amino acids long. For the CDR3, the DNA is TGTGCCAGTAGTATAACCGGGATGGACCAGCCCCAGCATTTT. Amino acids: CASSITGMDQPQHF.

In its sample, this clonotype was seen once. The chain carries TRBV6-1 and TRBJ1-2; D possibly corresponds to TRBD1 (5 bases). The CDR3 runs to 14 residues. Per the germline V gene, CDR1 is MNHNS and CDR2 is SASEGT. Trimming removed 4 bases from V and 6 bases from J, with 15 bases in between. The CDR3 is CASSVMTRGDGYTF. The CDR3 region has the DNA TGTGCCAGCAGTGTAATGACGCGGGGGGATGGCTACACCTTC.

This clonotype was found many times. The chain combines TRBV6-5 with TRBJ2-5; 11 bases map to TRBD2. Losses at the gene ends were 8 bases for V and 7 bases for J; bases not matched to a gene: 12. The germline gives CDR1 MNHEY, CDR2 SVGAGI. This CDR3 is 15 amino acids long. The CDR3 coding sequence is TGTGCCAGCGAGACGGGGACTAGCGGCTCCATGACCCAGTACTTC. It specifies CASETGTSGSMTQYF.

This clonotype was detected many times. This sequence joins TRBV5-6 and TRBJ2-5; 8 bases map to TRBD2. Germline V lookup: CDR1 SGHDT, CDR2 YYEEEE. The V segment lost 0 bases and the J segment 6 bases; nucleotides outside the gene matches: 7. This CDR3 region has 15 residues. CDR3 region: CASSLGLRGGKTQYF. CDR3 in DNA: TGTGCCAGCAGCTTGGGATTACGGGGGGGAAAGACCCAGTACTTC.

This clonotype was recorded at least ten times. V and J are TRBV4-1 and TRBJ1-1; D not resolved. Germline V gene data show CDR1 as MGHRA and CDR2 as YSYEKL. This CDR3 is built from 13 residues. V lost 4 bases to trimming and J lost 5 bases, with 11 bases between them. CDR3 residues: CASSRPVGTEAFF. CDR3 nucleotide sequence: TGCGCCAGCAGCCGACCGGTAGGGACTGAAGCTTTCTTT.

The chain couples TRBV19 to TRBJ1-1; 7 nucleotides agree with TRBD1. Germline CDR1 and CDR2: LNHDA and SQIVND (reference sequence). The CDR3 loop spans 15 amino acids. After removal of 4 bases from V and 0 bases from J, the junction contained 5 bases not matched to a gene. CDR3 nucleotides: TGTGCCAGTAGTACCTTGACAGGGATGAACACTGAAGCTTTCTTT. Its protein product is CASSTLTGMNTEAFF.

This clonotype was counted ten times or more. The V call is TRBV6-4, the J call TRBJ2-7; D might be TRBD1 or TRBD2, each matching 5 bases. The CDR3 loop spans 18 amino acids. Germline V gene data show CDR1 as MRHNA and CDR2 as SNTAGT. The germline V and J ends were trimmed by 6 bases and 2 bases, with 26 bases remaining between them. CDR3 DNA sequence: TGTGCCAGCAGCCCTGTCCCGGGACGGGGTCCCCCCCCCTACGAGCAGTACTTC. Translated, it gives CASSPVPGRGPPPYEQYF.

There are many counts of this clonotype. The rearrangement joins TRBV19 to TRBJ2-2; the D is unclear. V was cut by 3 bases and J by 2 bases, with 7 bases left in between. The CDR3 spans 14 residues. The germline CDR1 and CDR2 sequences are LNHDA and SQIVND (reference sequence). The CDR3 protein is CASSIRANTGELFF. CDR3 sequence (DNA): TGTGCCAGTAGTATCAGAGCAAACACCGGGGAGCTGTTTTTT.

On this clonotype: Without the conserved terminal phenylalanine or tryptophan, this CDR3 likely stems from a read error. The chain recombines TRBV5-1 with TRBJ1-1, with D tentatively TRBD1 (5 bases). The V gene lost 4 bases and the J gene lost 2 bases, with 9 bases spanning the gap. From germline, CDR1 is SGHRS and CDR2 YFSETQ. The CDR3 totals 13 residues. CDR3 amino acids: CASSLGVNTEAFL. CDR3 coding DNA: TGCGCCAGCAGCCTAGGGGTTAACACTGAAGCTTTCTTG.

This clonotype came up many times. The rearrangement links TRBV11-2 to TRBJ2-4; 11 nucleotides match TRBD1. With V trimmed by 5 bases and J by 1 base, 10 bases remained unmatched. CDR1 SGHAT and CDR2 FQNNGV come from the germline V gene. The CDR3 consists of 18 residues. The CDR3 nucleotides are TGTGCCAGCAGCCCCCGGACAGGGGGCGTCGGGGCCAAAAACATTCAGTACTTC. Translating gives CASSPRTGGVGAKNIQYF.

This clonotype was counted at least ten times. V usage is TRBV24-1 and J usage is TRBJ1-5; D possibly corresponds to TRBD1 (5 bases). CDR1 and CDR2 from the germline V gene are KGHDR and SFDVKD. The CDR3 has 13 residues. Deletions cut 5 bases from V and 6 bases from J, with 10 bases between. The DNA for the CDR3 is TGTGCCACCAGTGGGGGGGAAGGTCAGCCCCAGCATTTT. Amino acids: CATSGGEGQPQHF.

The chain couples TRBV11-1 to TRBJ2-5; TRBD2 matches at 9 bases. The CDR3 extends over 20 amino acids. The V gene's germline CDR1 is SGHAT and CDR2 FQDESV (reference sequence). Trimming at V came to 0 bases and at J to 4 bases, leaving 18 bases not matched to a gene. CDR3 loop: CASSLALRTSARTSPETQYF. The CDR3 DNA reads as TGTGCCAGCAGCTTAGCCCTCCGGACTAGCGCACGAACATCTCCAGAGACCCAGTACTTC.

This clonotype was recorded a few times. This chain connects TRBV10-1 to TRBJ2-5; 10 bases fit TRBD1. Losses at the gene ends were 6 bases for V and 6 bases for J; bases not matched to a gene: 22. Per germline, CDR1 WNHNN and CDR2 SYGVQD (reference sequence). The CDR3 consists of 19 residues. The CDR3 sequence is CASRGARDRGSGMRKTQYF. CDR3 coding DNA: TGCGCCAGCAGGGGAGCCCGGGACAGGGGAAGTGGTATGAGGAAGACCCAGTACTTC.

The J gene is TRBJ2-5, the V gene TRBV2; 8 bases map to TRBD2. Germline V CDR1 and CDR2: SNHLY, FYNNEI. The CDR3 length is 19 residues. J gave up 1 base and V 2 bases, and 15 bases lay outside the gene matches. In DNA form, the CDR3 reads TGTGCCAGCAGTGAACCCAATACCTTACTAGCGGACCTCCAAGAGACCCAGTACTTC. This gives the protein CASSEPNTLLADLQETQYF.

The CDR3 sequence is CASSYNGDNSPLHF. The CDR3 nucleotides are TGTGCCAGCAGTTACAACGGCGATAATTCACCCCTCCACTTT. This chain joins TRBV6-5 and TRBJ1-6; unclear D gene. Trimming stripped 2 bases from V and 5 bases from J, with 7 bases between. CDR1 and CDR2 (germline): MNHEY, SVGAGI. The CDR3 is 14 residues long.

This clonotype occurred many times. CDR3 sequence: CASSYYRGRETQYF. CDR3 nucleotides: TGTGCCAGCAGTTACTACAGGGGTCGAGAGACCCAGTACTTC. This chain uses TRBV28 with TRBJ2-5, with TRBD1 matching 7 bases. Germline V gives CDR1 MDHEN, CDR2 SYDVKM. The J segment lost 4 bases and the V segment lost 4 bases, leaving 6 bases of the junction unmatched. CDR3 length: 14 residues. Full variable domain (remainder filled in from reference TRBV28 and TRBJ2-5): DVKVTQSSRYLVKRTGEKVFLECVQDMDHENMFWYRQDPGLGLRLIYFSYDVKMKEKGDIPEGYSVSREKKERFSLILESASTNQTSMYLCASSYYRGRETQYFGPGTRLLVL.

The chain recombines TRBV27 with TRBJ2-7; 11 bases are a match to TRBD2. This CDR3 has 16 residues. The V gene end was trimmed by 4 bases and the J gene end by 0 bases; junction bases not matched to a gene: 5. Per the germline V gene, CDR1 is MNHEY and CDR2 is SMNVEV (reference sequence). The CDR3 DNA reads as TGTGCCAGCAGTTCTCTAGCGGGGGGAATCTCCTACGAGCAGTACTTC. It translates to CASSSLAGGISYEQYF.

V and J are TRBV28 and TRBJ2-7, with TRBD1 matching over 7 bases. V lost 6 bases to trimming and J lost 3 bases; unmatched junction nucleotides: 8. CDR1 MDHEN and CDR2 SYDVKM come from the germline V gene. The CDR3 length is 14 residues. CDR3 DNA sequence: TGTGCCAGCAGCCCGAATGGGGACAGCTACGAGCAGTACTTC. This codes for CASSPNGDSYEQYF.

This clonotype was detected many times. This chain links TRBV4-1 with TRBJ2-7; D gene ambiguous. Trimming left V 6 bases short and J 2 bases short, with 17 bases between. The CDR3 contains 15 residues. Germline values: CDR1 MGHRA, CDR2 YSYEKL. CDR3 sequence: CASSDKPVNTYEQYF. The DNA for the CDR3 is TGCGCCAGCAGTGATAAACCAGTTAACACCTACGAGCAGTACTTC.

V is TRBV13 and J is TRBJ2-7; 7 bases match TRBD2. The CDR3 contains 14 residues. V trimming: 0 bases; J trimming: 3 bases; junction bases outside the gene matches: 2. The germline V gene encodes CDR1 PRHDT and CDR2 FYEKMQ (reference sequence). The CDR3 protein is CASSLGAGYYEQYF. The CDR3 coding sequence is TGTGCCAGCAGCTTAGGAGCGGGGTACTACGAGCAGTACTTC.

The CDR3 DNA reads TGCGCCAGCAGCTTGATGCTAGCGGGGGCCTTACGTGGAGAGACCCAGTACTTC. Protein product: CASSLMLAGALRGETQYF. This chain connects TRBV5-1 to TRBJ2-5; 10 bases align to TRBD2. CDR3 length: 18 residues. Per germline, CDR1 SGHRS and CDR2 YFSETQ. V shed 1 base and J 4 bases; nucleotides not matched to a gene: 13.

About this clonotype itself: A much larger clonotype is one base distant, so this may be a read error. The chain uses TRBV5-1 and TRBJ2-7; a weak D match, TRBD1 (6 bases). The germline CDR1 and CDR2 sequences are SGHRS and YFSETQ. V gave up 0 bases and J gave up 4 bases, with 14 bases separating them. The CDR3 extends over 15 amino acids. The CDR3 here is CASSLEGHGSYEQYF. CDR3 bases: TGCGCCAGCAGCTTGGAGGGACACGGATCTTACGAGCAGTACTTC.

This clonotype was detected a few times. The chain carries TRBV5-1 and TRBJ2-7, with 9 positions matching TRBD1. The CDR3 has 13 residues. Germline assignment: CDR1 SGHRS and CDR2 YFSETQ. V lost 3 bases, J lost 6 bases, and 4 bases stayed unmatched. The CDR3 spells CASSWDRAGEQYF. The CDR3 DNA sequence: TGCGCCAGCAGCTGGGACAGGGCAGGCGAGCAGTACTTC.